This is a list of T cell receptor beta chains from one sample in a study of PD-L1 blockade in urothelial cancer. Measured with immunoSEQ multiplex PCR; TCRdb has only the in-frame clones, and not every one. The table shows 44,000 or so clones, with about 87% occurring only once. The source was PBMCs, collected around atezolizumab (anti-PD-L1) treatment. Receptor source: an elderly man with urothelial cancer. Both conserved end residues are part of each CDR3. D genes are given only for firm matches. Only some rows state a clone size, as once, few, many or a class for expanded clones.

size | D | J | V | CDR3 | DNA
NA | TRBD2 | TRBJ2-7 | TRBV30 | CASVERGAGYEQYF | TGTGCCTCCGTGGAGCGGGGGGCCGGCTACGAGCAGTACTTC
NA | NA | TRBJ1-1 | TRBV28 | CASSFLFVTEAFF | TGTGCCAGCAGTTTCTTGTTCGTCACTGAAGCTTTCTTT
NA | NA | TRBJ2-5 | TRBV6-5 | CASSPKWETQYF | TGTGCCAGCAGTCCTAAATGGGAGACCCAGTACTTC
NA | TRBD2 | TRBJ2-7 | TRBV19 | CASSGLAPYEQYF | TGTGCCAGTTCGGGACTAGCCCCCTACGAGCAGTACTTC
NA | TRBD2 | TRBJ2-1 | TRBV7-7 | CASSLGLAGGRDEQFF | TGTGCCAGCAGCTTAGGACTAGCGGGAGGACGCGATGAGCAGTTCTTC
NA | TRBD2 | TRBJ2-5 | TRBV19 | CASSSSRGEETQYF | TGTGCCAGTAGCTCCTCGCGGGGGGAAGAGACCCAGTACTTC
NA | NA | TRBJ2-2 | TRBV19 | CASSGQINTGELFF | TGTGCCAGTAGTGGTCAGATAAACACCGGGGAGCTGTTTTTT
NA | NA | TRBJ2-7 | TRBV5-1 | CASSPTGSYEQYF | TGCGCCAGCAGCCCGACAGGCTCCTACGAGCAGTACTTC
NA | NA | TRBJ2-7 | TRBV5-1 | CASSQGTYPDEQYF | TGCGCCAGCAGCCAAGGGACTTACCCCGACGAGCAGTACTTC
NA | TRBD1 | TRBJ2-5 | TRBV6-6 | CASSYVTGGAETQYF | TGTGCCAGCAGTTACGTTACAGGGGGCGCGGAGACCCAGTACTTC
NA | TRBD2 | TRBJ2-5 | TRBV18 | CASSPITTGLAGGETQYF | TGTGCCAGCTCACCAATCACAACGGGACTAGCGGGAGGAGAGACCCAGTACTTC
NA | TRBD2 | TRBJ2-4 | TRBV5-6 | CASSIGTSGTLAKNIQYF | TGTGCCAGCAGCATTGGGACTAGCGGGACTCTAGCCAAAAACATTCAGTACTTC
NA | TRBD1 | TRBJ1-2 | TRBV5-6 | CASLKTGEGYGYTF | TGTGCCAGCCTAAAGACAGGGGAGGGCTATGGCTACACCTTC
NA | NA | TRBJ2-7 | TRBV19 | CASSQRGYEQYF | TGTGCCAGTAGCCAAAGGGGCTACGAGCAGTACTTC
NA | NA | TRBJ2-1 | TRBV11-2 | CASRGPGAFYNEQFF | TGTGCCAGCAGGGGGCCGGGAGCGTTCTACAATGAGCAGTTCTTC
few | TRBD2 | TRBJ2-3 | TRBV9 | CASSPGELSGAGDTQYF | TGTGCCAGCAGCCCCGGGGAGCTTAGCGGGGCAGGTGATACGCAGTATTTT
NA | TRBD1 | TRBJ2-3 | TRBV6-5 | CASRPGTGYTDTQYF | TGTGCCAGCAGACCCGGGACAGGGTACACAGATACGCAGTATTTT
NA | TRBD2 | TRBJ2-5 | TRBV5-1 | CASSVGQGWGLAGGQETQYF | TGCGCCAGCAGCGTCGGACAGGGATGGGGACTAGCGGGAGGCCAAGAGACCCAGTACTTC
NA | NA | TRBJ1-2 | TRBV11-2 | CASSLLMGRVRANYGYTF | TGTGCCAGCAGCTTGTTAATGGGGAGGGTTAGGGCTAACTATGGCTACACCTTC
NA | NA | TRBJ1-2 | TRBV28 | CASSLVIGYGYTF | TGTGCCAGCAGTTTGGTTATCGGCTATGGCTACACCTTC
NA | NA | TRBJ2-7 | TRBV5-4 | CASAKSGTREQYF | TGTGCCAGCGCCAAGTCCGGGACTCGCGAGCAGTACTTC
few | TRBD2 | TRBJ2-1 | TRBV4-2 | CASSQASRLAGANEQFF | TGTGCCAGCAGCCAAGCCTCCAGACTAGCGGGGGCCAATGAGCAGTTCTTC
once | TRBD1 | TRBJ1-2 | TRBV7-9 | CASSSWDRFNYGYTF | TGTGCCAGCAGCTCGTGGGACAGATTTAACTATGGCTACACCTTC
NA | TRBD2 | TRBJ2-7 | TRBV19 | CASSMLAGASEQYF | TGTGCCAGTAGTATGCTCGCGGGAGCGTCCGAGCAGTACTTC
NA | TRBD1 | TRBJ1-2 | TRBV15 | CATSRAGQGVYGYTF | TGTGCCACCAGCAGAGCGGGCCAGGGGGTCTATGGCTACACCTTC
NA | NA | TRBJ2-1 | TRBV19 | CASSIDTSPNSYNEQFF | TGTGCCAGTAGTATAGATACTAGCCCCAACTCCTACAATGAGCAGTTCTTC
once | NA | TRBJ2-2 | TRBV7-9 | CASSVDSYSGELFF | TGTGCCAGCAGCGTTGACAGCTACAGCGGGGAGCTGTTTTTT
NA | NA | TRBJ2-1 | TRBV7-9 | CASSLAEGGGFLVF | TGTGCCAGCAGCTTAGCCGAGGGGGGGGGTTTTTTGGTCTTC
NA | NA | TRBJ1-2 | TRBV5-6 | CASSSEAGYGYTF | TGTGCCAGCAGCTCTGAAGCGGGCTATGGCTACACCTTC
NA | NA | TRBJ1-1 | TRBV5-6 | CASSFEGHTEAFF | TGTGCCAGCAGCTTCGAGGGTCACACTGAAGCTTTCTTT
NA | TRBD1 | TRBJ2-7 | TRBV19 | CASRGGQGVKDEQYF | TGTGCCAGTAGGGGAGGACAGGGGGTGAAGGACGAGCAGTACTTC
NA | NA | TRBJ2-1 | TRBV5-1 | CASSLLEAELYNEQFF | TGCGCCAGCAGCTTGTTGGAAGCGGAACTTTACAATGAGCAGTTCTTC
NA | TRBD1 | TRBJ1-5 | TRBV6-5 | CASRYRQGSQPQHF | TGTGCCAGCAGATATCGACAGGGGAGTCAGCCCCAGCATTTT
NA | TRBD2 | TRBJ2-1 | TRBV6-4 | CASSRAGGYNEQFF | TGTGCCAGCAGCAGAGCGGGAGGCTACAATGAGCAGTTCTTC
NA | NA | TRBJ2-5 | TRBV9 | CASSALSRGGETQYF | TGTGCCAGCAGCGCTCTCTCGAGGGGGGGAGAGACCCAGTACTTC